This is a list of T cell receptor beta chains from one sample in a study of cytomegalovirus exposure and HLA in healthy donors. Clones were sequenced by immunoSEQ multiplex PCR, and TCRdb holds only the in-frame ones, with some missing. With under 85,000 clones in the sample, the ten largest clones hold approximately 15%. Sequencing input: PBMCs. Receptors originate from a boy younger than 18 in good health and CMV-seronegative. Both conserved end residues are part of each CDR3. Fields, in order: CDR3 DNA, CDR3 protein, D gene, J gene, V gene. A D gene is named only where the DNA matches it firmly.

CDR3nt: TGTGCCAGCAACAGGGTCCAAGAGACCCAGTACTTC
CDR3aa: CASNRVQETQYF
d_gene: .
j_gene: TRBJ2-5
v_gene: TRBV5-6

CDR3nt: TGTGCCTGGAGTCCTATAGCCACGAGCACAGATACGCAGTATTTT
CDR3aa: CAWSPIATSTDTQYF
d_gene: .
j_gene: TRBJ2-3
v_gene: TRBV30

CDR3nt: TGTGCCAGCAGTGAACGGAGAAACTATGGCTACACCTTC
CDR3aa: CASSERRNYGYTF
d_gene: .
j_gene: TRBJ1-2
v_gene: TRBV6-1

CDR3nt: TGTGCCAGCAGCTCGCAGGGTTACGAGACCCAGTACTTC
CDR3aa: CASSSQGYETQYF
d_gene: .
j_gene: TRBJ2-5
v_gene: TRBV9

CDR3nt: TGTGCCAGCTCACCGGAGAACACCATATATTTT
CDR3aa: CASSPENTIYF
d_gene: .
j_gene: TRBJ1-3
v_gene: TRBV18

CDR3nt: TGCGCCAGCAGCTTGTCAGGGGGCATGAATCAGCCCCAGCATTTT
CDR3aa: CASSLSGGMNQPQHF
d_gene: TRBD1
j_gene: TRBJ1-5
v_gene: TRBV5-1

CDR3nt: TGTGCCAGCTCACCAGTGGCGGCTACGAACACCGGGGAGCTGTTTTTT
CDR3aa: CASSPVAATNTGELFF
d_gene: .
j_gene: TRBJ2-2
v_gene: TRBV18

CDR3nt: TGTGCCAGCAGCTTGGGACAGGGCCTTGGCTACACCTTC
CDR3aa: CASSLGQGLGYTF
d_gene: TRBD1
j_gene: TRBJ1-2
v_gene: TRBV11-3

CDR3nt: TGTGCCAGCAGTGAAGAAAGGAGAGAGTTTCCTGAAGCTTTCTTT
CDR3aa: CASSEERREFPEAFF
d_gene: .
j_gene: TRBJ1-1
v_gene: TRBV6-1

CDR3nt: TGTGCCAGCAGCCCCGTGAGGGGGACGGACGGGGAGCTGTTTTTT
CDR3aa: CASSPVRGTDGELFF
d_gene: .
j_gene: TRBJ2-2
v_gene: TRBV5-4

CDR3nt: TGTGCCGGGCCAGGGGGGACCGGGGAGCTGTTTTTT
CDR3aa: CAGPGGTGELFF
d_gene: .
j_gene: TRBJ2-2
v_gene: TRBV7-8

CDR3nt: TGTGCCAGCAGCTGGGGACAGGGGTATGGCTACACCTTC
CDR3aa: CASSWGQGYGYTF
d_gene: TRBD1
j_gene: TRBJ1-2
v_gene: TRBV5-8

CDR3nt: TGTGCCAGCTCACCAAGTTTCGGGGAAAATCAGCCCCAGCATTTT
CDR3aa: CASSPSFGENQPQHF
d_gene: .
j_gene: TRBJ1-5
v_gene: TRBV18

CDR3nt: TGTGCCAGCAGCCAAGTAGCGGGAGGGTCCTACGAGCAGTACTTC
CDR3aa: CASSQVAGGSYEQYF
d_gene: TRBD2
j_gene: TRBJ2-7
v_gene: TRBV14

CDR3nt: TGTGCCAGCAACAGGGCCAGGGATAATTCACCCCTCCACTTT
CDR3aa: CASNRARDNSPLHF
d_gene: .
j_gene: TRBJ1-6
v_gene: TRBV6-5

CDR3nt: TGTGCCTGGAGTTCAACAGGACCCTATGGCTACACCTTC
CDR3aa: CAWSSTGPYGYTF
d_gene: .
j_gene: TRBJ1-2
v_gene: TRBV30

CDR3nt: TGTGCCAGCAGCGTAGCTACTCGAGGCGGTGAAGCTTTCTTT
CDR3aa: CASSVATRGGEAFF
d_gene: .
j_gene: TRBJ1-1
v_gene: TRBV9

CDR3nt: TGTGCCAGCAGCTTAGATAGGGGGTCGACAGGGCTGAACACTGAAGCTTTCTTT
CDR3aa: CASSLDRGSTGLNTEAFF
d_gene: TRBD1
j_gene: TRBJ1-1
v_gene: TRBV7-6

CDR3nt: TGTGCCAGCAGTGACAGGGGGTATCCCTACGAGCAGTACTTC
CDR3aa: CASSDRGYPYEQYF
d_gene: TRBD1
j_gene: TRBJ2-7
v_gene: TRBV5-5

CDR3nt: TGTGCCAGCAGCTCCACCGGGGATTACGTCGACGAGCAGTACTTC
CDR3aa: CASSSTGDYVDEQYF
d_gene: .
j_gene: TRBJ2-7
v_gene: TRBV27

CDR3nt: TGTGCCAGCAGCGTTATCGGAGGGAGCGGGCTAGCGGGGGTCAATGAGCAGTTCTTC
CDR3aa: CASSVIGGSGLAGVNEQFF
d_gene: TRBD2
j_gene: TRBJ2-1
v_gene: TRBV11-2

CDR3nt: TGTGCCAGCAGTGATGACAGGACTTATCAGCCCCAGCATTTT
CDR3aa: CASSDDRTYQPQHF
d_gene: .
j_gene: TRBJ1-5
v_gene: TRBV2

CDR3nt: TGTGCCAGCACCATTGGAGGCGAGACGGAGGAACGGACCCAGTACTTC
CDR3aa: CASTIGGETEERTQYF
d_gene: .
j_gene: TRBJ2-5
v_gene: TRBV25-1

CDR3nt: TGTGCCAGCAGCTCTTCAGCCGGGACAGTCGGAAACACCATATATTTT
CDR3aa: CASSSSAGTVGNTIYF
d_gene: TRBD1
j_gene: TRBJ1-3
v_gene: TRBV7-2

CDR3nt: TGCAGCGTTGAAGCACGGGACAGTTCTTACACCTTC
CDR3aa: CSVEARDSSYTF
d_gene: TRBD1
j_gene: TRBJ1-2
v_gene: TRBV29-1

CDR3nt: TGTGCCAGTAGTCCAACGGGACAGATCAACGAGCAGTACTTC
CDR3aa: CASSPTGQINEQYF
d_gene: TRBD1
j_gene: TRBJ2-7
v_gene: TRBV19